This paragraph covers one T cell receptor (beta chain) sequence. The data derive from a study of blood T cell repertoires in COVID-19. Study-wide background: The study drew acute and convalescent COVID-19 samples from the United States, Italy and Spain.

Source study methods: Reference gene primer amplification gave nucleated cell count estimates. Measured with immunoSEQ multiplex PCR; TCRdb has only the in-frame clones, and not every one. Clonal size and the V and J genes are those of that table, whereas D and trimming came from the DNA. The profile shows about 170,000 clones, 65% to 85% of them singletons. V was trimmed by 7 bases and J by 0 bases, leaving 14 bases between them. The CDR3 extends over 15 amino acids. Germline V gene data show CDR1 as SGHTA and CDR2 as FQGNSA. The sequenced sample was peripheral blood. The sequence was obtained from a woman aged 70-85 years who had recovered from COVID-19. The J gene is TRBJ2-3, the V gene TRBV7-2; a weak D match, TRBD1 (5 bases). CDR3 amino acids: CASTPWGRSTDTQYF. The CDR3 bases are TGTGCCAGCACCCCCTGGGGCAGGAGCACAGATACGCAGTATTTT.